The source of this T cell receptor beta chain is a study of human T cells and chemical hapten exposure. One entry per CDR3 protein results from TCRdb running MiXCR on the RACE reads. Among under 130,000 distinct CDR3 sequences listed, roughly 9.6% were seen once. This clonotype showed up just a few times. As yet, its antigen is unknown. Time point noted: patch test 1, 2 weeks after DPC sensitization. Regarding treatment: therapeutic diphenylcyclopropenone sensitization with weekly scalp DPC. Study results and limitations: There were significantly more large CDR3 similarity clusters among expanded TCRs than among controls.

The germline V gene has CDR1 SGHDT and CDR2 YYEEEE. There are 14 residues in the CDR3. Trimming took 2 bases from V and 0 from J, leaving 6 bases between them. This receptor was identified in a woman in her forties with alopecia areata. Some clones in this sample may be carry-over from other donors' samples. The chain carries TRBV5-6 and TRBJ2-4, with TRBD1 as a possible D gene (5 bases). This specimen was whole blood, taken in connection with sensitization to the hapten diphenylcyclopropenone (DPC). CDR3 sequence: CASSLGVAKNIQYF. The CDR3 nucleotides read TGTGCCAGCAGCTTAGGGGTAGCCAAAAACATTCAGTACTTC.